Below, 2 T cell receptor beta chains from the same sample are listed, as sequenced in a study of response to subunit inactivated influenza vaccine. TCRdb re-called the RT-PCR reads with MiXCR, one entry per CDR3 protein. Among 550,000 to 600,000 distinct CDR3 sequences listed, about 12% were seen once. Sequencing was performed on PBMCs from blood, taken on the day of vaccination. Source of these receptors: a man aged 45-65 years who received an inactivated influenza vaccine.

The CDR3 DNA follows: TGTGCCACCCGGGGACGGCTAATGAACACTGAAGCTTTCTTT. Its translation is CATRGRLMNTEAFF. The V gene is TRBV6-1, the J gene TRBJ1-1, with D maybe TRBD1 (5 bases). The V and J ends lost 10 bases and 0 bases respectively, with 15 bases between them. CDR3 size: 14 residues. CDR1 and CDR2 (germline): MNHNS, SASEGT.

V gene TRBV29-1 combines with J gene TRBJ2-3; 13 bases align to TRBD2. The CDR3 has 18 residues. The V segment lost 4 bases and the J segment 6 bases; nucleotides outside the gene matches: 16. CDR1 and CDR2 (germline): SQVTM, ANQGSEA. In DNA form, the CDR3 reads TGCAGCGTTGCAACTCCACCGGGACTAGCGGGGTCCATGGATACGCAGTATTTT. Its protein is CSVATPPGLAGSMDTQYF.